These 16 T cell receptor beta chains were all obtained from the same sample, sequenced in a study of vaccination effects on CD4 cells after COVID-19. These receptors' antigens are unknown. Investigators separated out CD4+ T cells once more than nine days of culture had passed. Repertoires were generated with immunoSEQ multiplex PCR, while TCRdb's copy carries only in-frame clones and drops some. In the table there are tens of thousands of clones, around 63% of which are singletons. The sample here was CD4+ T cells from PBMCs cultured without peptide, taken before COVID-19 vaccination. Receptors originate from a human donor who received a COVID-19 vaccine.

This clone occurred once. The J gene is TRBJ2-1, the V gene TRBV7-8; 7 nucleotides agree with TRBD1. Trimming removed 5 bases from V and 7 bases from J; junction bases left unmatched: 8. CDR3 length: 14 amino acids. The germline V gene has CDR1 SGHVS and CDR2 FQNEAQ. For the CDR3, the DNA is TGTGCCAGCAGCGTAGGGGACAGTGGGAATGAGCAGTTCTTC. Its translation is CASSVGDSGNEQFF.

The CDR3 is CASSPGQGEAFF. DNA for the CDR3: TGTGCCAGCAGCCCCGGACAGGGTGAAGCTTTCTTT. The chain employs TRBV7-9 and TRBJ1-1, with 8 bases identical to TRBD1. This CDR3 has 12 residues. The junction had 3 bases not matched to a gene; V was cut back by 5 bases and J by 7 bases. The germline gives CDR1 SEHNR, CDR2 FQNEAQ (reference sequence).

The CDR3 loop reads CASSRGPTYEQYF. In nucleotides, the CDR3 is TGTGCCAGCAGTAGGGGGCCCACCTACGAGCAGTACTTC. This sequence joins TRBV6-6 and TRBJ2-7; 7 bases match TRBD1. V was pared by 5 bases and J by 2 bases, with 3 bases of the junction left unmatched. Per germline, CDR1 MNHNY and CDR2 SVGAGI (reference sequence). This CDR3 has 13 residues.

This clone appeared a few times. Other DNA sequences in this specimen translate into the identical CDR3. The rearrangement joins TRBV30 to TRBJ2-5, with D unresolved. The CDR3 consists of 13 residues. CDR1 GTSNPN and CDR2 SVGIG come from the germline V gene (reference sequence). The V gene lost 0 bases and the J gene lost 5 bases, with 10 bases spanning the gap. CDR3 DNA: TGTGCCTGGAGTGTAAGGCTTCGCGAGACCCAGTACTTC. Translated, it gives CAWSVRLRETQYF.

V gene TRBV7-9 combines with J gene TRBJ1-1, with TRBD1 as a possible D gene (6 bases). Germline lookup yields CDR1 SEHNR and CDR2 FQNEAQ (reference sequence). This CDR3 has 15 amino acids. V was cut by 5 bases and J by 4 bases, with 17 bases left in between. CDR3 DNA sequence: TGTGCCAGCAGCCTCCAGACAGGTCGAAGCACTGAAGCTTTCTTT. It translates to CASSLQTGRSTEAFF.

V is TRBV2 and J is TRBJ2-1; 9 nucleotides align to TRBD2. The CDR3 extends over 14 amino acids. Germline CDR1 reads SNHLY; CDR2 reads FYNNEI. V trimming: 6 bases; J trimming: 6 bases; junction bases outside the gene matches: 6. The CDR3 DNA sequence: TGTGCCAGCAGGGAAACTAGCGGGCGCAATGAGCAGTTCTTC. This sequence encodes CASRETSGRNEQFF.

The V gene is TRBV10-3, the J gene TRBJ2-5; D tentatively reads TRBD1 or TRBD2 (5 bases each). Germline-derived CDR1 and CDR2 are ENHRY and SYGVKD. CDR3 length equals 13 residues. The V end lost 10 bases, the J end lost 5 bases, and 17 bases lay between the germline ends. Here the CDR3 reads CATTEVGEETQYF. CDR3 sequence (DNA): TGTGCCACGACAGAGGTGGGGGAGGAGACCCAGTACTTC.

Regarding this clone: It is unclear where the CDR3 begins or ends on the DNA, so no DNA is shown, and the CDR3 is as TCRdb lists it. The rearrangement uses TRBV21-1 and TRBJ1-6. TRBV21-1 is a listed pseudogene. The CDR3 totals 16 residues, both ends included. The CDR3 sequence is CASSKVWGGGNSPLHF.

This clone was picked up a small number of times. This sequence joins TRBV6-5 and TRBJ1-5; 8 bases line up with TRBD1. CDR3 length equals 15 residues. The V and J ends lost 7 bases and 4 bases, in that order; junction bases with no gene match: 9. Germline-derived CDR1 and CDR2 are MNHEY and SVGAGI. As DNA, the CDR3 is TGTGCCAGCACCACCGGTACAGGGGGAAATCAGCCCCAGCATTTT. Its translation is CASTTGTGGNQPQHF.

CDR3 in amino acids: CASSSGRRTYEQYF. The CDR3 nucleotides are TGTGCCAGCAGCTCCGGGCGGAGGACCTACGAGCAGTACTTC. The chain is built from TRBV13 and TRBJ2-7; D possibly corresponds to TRBD2 (5 bases). V lost 4 bases and J 2 bases, leaving 12 bases between the germline ends. This CDR3 spans 14 amino acids. Looked up from germline, CDR1 is PRHDT and CDR2 is FYEKMQ (reference sequence).

The chain joins TRBV7-9 to TRBJ2-7; D call uncertain. V dropped 5 bases and J dropped 2 bases, with 13 bases sitting between them. This CDR3 region has 14 residues. Germline V gives CDR1 SEHNR, CDR2 FQNEAQ (reference sequence). CDR3 sequence reads: CASSPPFRAYEQYF. Written as DNA, the CDR3 is TGTGCCAGCAGCCCTCCGTTTAGGGCCTACGAGCAGTACTTC.

The V and J genes are TRBV12-5 and TRBJ1-1; the D gene is possibly TRBD1 (6 bases). CDR1 LGHNT and CDR2 FRNRAP come from the germline V gene. This CDR3 contains 13 residues. Between the trimmed V and J ends, which lost 5 bases and 4 bases, there was a span of 11 bases. The CDR3 DNA reads as TGTGCTAGTGGTGGTACAGGGCGCACTGAAGCTTTCTTT. It specifies CASGGTGRTEAFF.

The chain carries TRBV2 and TRBJ2-3; D remains unclear. This CDR3 spans 10 amino acids. V was trimmed by 6 bases and J by 6 bases, leaving 4 bases between them. Per the germline V gene, CDR1 is SNHLY and CDR2 is FYNNEI. CDR3 sequence reads: CASSWDTQYF. The CDR3 DNA reads as TGTGCCAGCAGCTGGGATACGCAGTATTTT.

This clone was seen a handful of times. The rearrangement joins TRBV7-9 to TRBJ2-3, with D possibly being TRBD2 (6 bases). CDR1 is SEHNR, CDR2 FQNEAQ, per germline (reference sequence). The CDR3 covers 13 residues. V was shortened by 11 bases and J by 3 bases, with 15 bases between the two germline ends. CDR3 DNA: TGTGCCCCCTCTAGCGTTTCGACAGATACGCAGTATTTT. This sequence encodes CAPSSVSTDTQYF.

J is TRBJ1-6 and V is TRBV4-1; D is perhaps TRBD1 (5 bases). The CDR3 totals 16 residues. Germline V lookup: CDR1 MGHRA, CDR2 YSYEKL. Trimming removed 0 bases from V and 5 bases from J, with 11 bases in between. CDR3 region: CASSQEGAGNNSPLHF. DNA for the CDR3: TGCGCCAGCAGCCAAGAAGGGGCTGGCAATAATTCACCCCTCCACTTT.

The chain is built from TRBV2 and TRBJ1-4, with 8 bases fitting TRBD1. The V segment lost 4 bases and the J segment 10 bases; nucleotides outside the gene matches: 11. Germline CDR1 and CDR2: SNHLY and FYNNEI. This CDR3 is built from 15 residues. The CDR3 here is CASSVIQGARGKLFF. The CDR3 bases are TGTGCCAGCAGTGTAATTCAGGGGGCGCGGGGAAAACTGTTTTTT.